Each of the 6 T cell receptor beta chains below was sequenced from the same sample in a study of cytomegalovirus exposure and HLA in healthy donors. The PCR contained 60 Vbeta and 13 Jbeta primers. The data were produced by immunoSEQ multiplex PCR, yet TCRdb's version contains in-frame clones alone and is incomplete. This table holds 90,000 or so clones, 82% found once. Sample: PBMCs. Receptors originate from a man aged 50 to 60 in good health and CMV-seronegative.

This chain joins TRBV2 and TRBJ1-5; D uncertain. CDR3 length: 16 amino acids. Germline values: CDR1 SNHLY, CDR2 FYNNEI. Trimming removed 0 bases from V and 3 bases from J, with 12 bases in between. CDR3 residues: CASSEAGRTVNQPQHF. The CDR3, as DNA: TGTGCCAGCAGTGAAGCGGGGAGGACGGTCAATCAGCCCCAGCATTTT.

Only a few counts were recorded for this clone. This chain joins TRBV6-1 and TRBJ2-1; no clear D gene. CDR3 size: 13 residues. Germline V gives CDR1 MNHNS, CDR2 SASEGT. Trimming shortened V by 0 bases and J by 10 bases, and 10 bases separated the two germline ends. Here the CDR3 DNA reads TGTGCCAGCAGTGAAGCCGTCCGGCGGGAGCAGTTCTTC. It is translated as CASSEAVRREQFF.

CDR3 protein: CASSYRAGGPDEQYF. CDR3 DNA sequence: TGTGCCAGCAGTTATCGAGCGGGAGGGCCCGACGAGCAGTACTTC. This chain connects TRBV6-6 to TRBJ2-7; 10 bases match TRBD2. V gave up 3 bases and J gave up 5 bases; unmatched junction bases: 7. The length of the CDR3 is 15 residues. From germline, CDR1 is MNHNY and CDR2 SVGAGI (reference sequence).

V and J are TRBV5-1 and TRBJ2-7, with 9 nucleotides matching TRBD1. CDR1 and CDR2 (germline): SGHRS, YFSETQ. This CDR3 spans 15 amino acids. V lost 4 bases to trimming and J lost 5 bases; unmatched junction nucleotides: 10. The CDR3 here is CASSLAQGARDEQYF. In DNA form, the CDR3 reads TGCGCCAGCAGCCTTGCACAGGGGGCCCGGGACGAGCAGTACTTC. Full variable domain (missing parts from reference TRBV5-1 and TRBJ2-7): KAGVTQTPRYLIKTRGQQVTLSCSPISGHRSVSWYQQTPGQGLQFLFEYFSETQRNKGNFPGRFSGRQFSNSRSEMNVSTLELGDSALYLCASSLAQGARDEQYFGPGTRLTVT.

Details on this clone: A junction end diverges from the germline sequence, so it may reflect a read error. CDR3 nucleotide sequence: TGTGCTAGCAGGCCGAGTAGGGCGGGAAGGGGCGCAGATACGCAGTATTTT. It specifies CASRPSRAGRGADTQYF. The chain is built from TRBV7-7 and TRBJ2-3; weak D call: TRBD2 (6 bases). The CDR3 length is 17 residues. Germline CDR1 SSHAT, CDR2 FNYEAQ (reference sequence).

The chain is built from TRBV11-2 and TRBJ2-7; a weak D match, TRBD1 (6 bases). Trimming took off 4 bases at V and 5 bases at J, with 15 bases between the two ends. This CDR3 is built from 14 residues. The germline CDR1 and CDR2 sequences are SGHAT and FQNNGV. For the CDR3, the DNA is TGTGCCAGCAGCTCCTACAGGGTCGGGGACGAGCAGTACTTC. Translated: CASSSYRVGDEQYF.